This entry features one T cell receptor beta chain sequence. This sample is part of a study of prognosis after radiotherapy for stage I lung cancer. Across the study: Median age was about 74 years (about 53 to 90) among around 13 men and 6 or 7 women.

With two time points in the design, around 6 milliliters of peripheral blood were drawn at each one. Two-round multiplex PCR on genomic DNA was the method by which TCR beta CDR3 was amplified. During first-round PCR, primers specific to each TRBV and TRBJ gene were used. TCRdb ran MiXCR on the multiplex PCR reads and lists one entry per CDR3 protein. This sample has some 8,900 distinct CDR3 sequences, with 60% to 80% found just once. The TCR sequence derives from a donor of 50 years or more with non-small cell lung cancer. Here the sequenced sample was PBMCs, taken before or after stereotactic body radiation therapy (not recorded which).

The chain's CDR3 is CASSLAACYYNEQFF. CDR3 bases: TGCGCCAGCAGCTTGGCAGCCTGTTACTACAATGAGCAGTTCTTC. The chain is built from TRBV5-1 and TRBJ2-1; D remains ambiguous. Trimming pared 0 bases from V and 3 bases from J, leaving 10 bases between. Germline V gene lookup returns CDR1 SGHRS and CDR2 YFSETQ. The CDR3 sequence is 15 residues long.